The text below deals with one T cell receptor (beta chain). Its cognate antigen is unknown. The sample originates from a study of T cell responses to AZD1222 COVID-19 vaccine. Study results and limitations: Regions 160-218 and 743-854 dominated among vaccine-associated CD4 TCRs spanning spike. Donors skewed white British and female; clonal diversity was possibly underestimated.

Here immunoSEQ multiplex PCR was the method, and the copy in TCRdb shows in-frame clones only, minus some. The sample includes about 120,000 clones, around 87% of them seen just once. The CDR3 spans 12 residues. The germline V gene encodes CDR1 KGHDR and CDR2 SFDVKD. Trimming removed 4 bases from V and 1 base from J, with 3 bases in between. J is TRBJ1-1 and V is TRBV24-1; unclear D gene. Sequencing was performed on peripheral blood, taken 28 days after the second AZD1222 dose. This sequence was found in an adult who received the AZD1222 COVID-19 vaccine. The CDR3: CATSDPNTEAFF. The CDR3 region has the DNA TGTGCCACCAGTGACCCGAACACTGAAGCTTTCTTT.